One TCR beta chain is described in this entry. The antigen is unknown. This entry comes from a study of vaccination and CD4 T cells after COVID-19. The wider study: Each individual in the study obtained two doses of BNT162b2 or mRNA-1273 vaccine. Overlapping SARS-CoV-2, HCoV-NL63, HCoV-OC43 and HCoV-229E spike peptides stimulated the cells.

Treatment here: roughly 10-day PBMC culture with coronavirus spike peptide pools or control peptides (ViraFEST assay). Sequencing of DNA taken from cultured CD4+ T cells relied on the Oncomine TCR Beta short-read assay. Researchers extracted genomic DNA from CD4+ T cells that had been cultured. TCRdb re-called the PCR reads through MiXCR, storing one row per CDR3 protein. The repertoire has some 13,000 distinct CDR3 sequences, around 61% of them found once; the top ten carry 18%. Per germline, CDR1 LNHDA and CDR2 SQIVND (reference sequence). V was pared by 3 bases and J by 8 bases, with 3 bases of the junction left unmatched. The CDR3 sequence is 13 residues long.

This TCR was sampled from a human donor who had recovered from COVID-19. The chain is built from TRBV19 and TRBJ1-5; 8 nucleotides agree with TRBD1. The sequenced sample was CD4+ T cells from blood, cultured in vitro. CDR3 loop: CASSMGQEEPQHF. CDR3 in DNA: TGTGCCAGTAGTATGGGACAGGAGGAGCCCCAGCATTTT. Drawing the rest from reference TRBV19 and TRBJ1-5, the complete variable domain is DGGITQSPKYLFRKEGQNVTLSCEQNLNHDAMYWYRQDPGQGLRLIYYSQIVNDFQKGDIAEGYSVSREKKESFPLTVTSAQKNPTAFYLCASSMGQEEPQHFGDGTRLSIL.